The clone carrying this T cell receptor beta chain occurred many times. This sample is part of a study of CD8+ T cells in alopecia areata. Treatment defined: oral pan-JAK inhibitor, 5-10 mg twice daily. This CDR3 has 13 residues. Trimming left V 5 bases short and J 3 bases short, with 5 bases between. The germline CDR1 and CDR2 sequences are SEHNR and FQNEAQ (reference sequence). Sequencing used cDNA as its template, made by extracting RNA and reverse transcribing it. Repertoires were generated with immunoSEQ multiplex PCR, while TCRdb's copy carries only in-frame clones and drops some. The table shows approximately 200,000 clones, with roughly two fifths occurring only once.

The sequence was collected from a human donor with alopecia areata. The chain carries TRBV7-9 and TRBJ2-6, with unresolved D. The input for sequencing was CD4+ T cells sorted from blood, taken at approximately week 39, from a patient treated with tofacitinib. The CDR3 region is CASSESGANVLTF. The CDR3 DNA reads as TGTGCCAGCAGCGAAAGTGGGGCCAACGTCCTGACTTTC.